The subject of this entry is one T cell receptor beta chain. At the DNA level, this CDR3 is encoded by other sequences in the same sample as well. The data are from a study of OX40 agonist ivuxolimab in advanced cancers. Study-wide background: Mean age around 60 years, range about 20 to 90; roughly 80% male.

Deletions cut 2 bases from V and 8 bases from J, with 6 bases between. Germline V CDR1 and CDR2: DFQATT, SNEGSKA (reference sequence). The CDR3 is made up of 10 amino acids. TCRdb keeps only in-frame clones here, not all; method: immunoSEQ multiplex PCR. The sample gives more than 65,000 clones, under 90% of which show up once; roughly 6.1% is in the top ten. This receptor was obtained from an adult with an advanced solid tumor such as melanoma, head and neck, liver or kidney cancer. The V call is TRBV20-1, the J call TRBJ1-1; D ambiguous. Material: CD4+ or CD8+ T cells sorted from blood, obtained in a trial of the OX40 agonist ivuxolimab. The DNA for the CDR3 is TGCAGTGCTAGAAAGACCGAAGCTTTCTTT. It encodes CSARKTEAFF.